Listed here is a single T cell receptor beta chain. Enrolment of Seattle patients took place during active infection, and they were followed longitudinally. Trimming removed 6 bases from V and 4 bases from J; junction bases left unmatched: 4. The CDR3 spans 14 residues. Germline V gives CDR1 LNHDA, CDR2 SQIVND (reference sequence). Authors' processing steps: For nucleated cells, counts were estimated from reference gene primer amplification. Sequencing used immunoSEQ multiplex PCR; TCRdb keeps in-frame clones, though not all of them. The V and J calls and the clone size are those of that table, but D and trimming were determined from the DNA. The data contain around 100,000 clones, roughly 81% of them singletons. This record belongs to a study of blood T cell repertoires in COVID-19. Whole-study context: Acute and convalescent COVID-19 samples came from the United States, Italy and Spain.

Sequencing input: peripheral blood. The clonotype comes from an older man with COVID-19, enrolled during active disease. V and J are TRBV19 and TRBJ1-5; 9 bases are a match to TRBD1. CDR3 protein: CASRQTGGNQPQHF. CDR3 nucleotides: TGTGCCAGTAGGCAGACAGGGGGAAATCAGCCCCAGCATTTT.